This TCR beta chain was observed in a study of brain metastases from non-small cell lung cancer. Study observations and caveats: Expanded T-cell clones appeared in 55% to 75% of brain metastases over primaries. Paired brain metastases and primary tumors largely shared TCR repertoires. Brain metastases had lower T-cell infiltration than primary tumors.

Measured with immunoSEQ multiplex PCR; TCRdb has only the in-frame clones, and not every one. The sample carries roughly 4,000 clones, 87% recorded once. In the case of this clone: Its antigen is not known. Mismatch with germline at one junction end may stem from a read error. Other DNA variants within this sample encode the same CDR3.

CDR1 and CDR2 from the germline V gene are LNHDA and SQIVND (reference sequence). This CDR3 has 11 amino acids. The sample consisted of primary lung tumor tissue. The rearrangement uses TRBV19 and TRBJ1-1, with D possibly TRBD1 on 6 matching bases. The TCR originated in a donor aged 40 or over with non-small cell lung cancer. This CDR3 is CASIRGGEAFF. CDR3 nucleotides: TGTGCTAGTATTAGGGGGGGTGAAGCTTTCTTT.